The 2 T cell receptor beta chains reported below all come from one sample, sequenced in a study of T cell repertoires in cytomegalovirus infection. TCRdb reprocessed the reads with MiXCR, giving one entry per CDR3 protein. Counted here are about 180,000 distinct CDR3 sequences, approximately 18% occurring once; the ten biggest clones make up roughly 24%. Specimen: CD8+ T cells from PBMCs. These receptors came from a human donor in good health (CMV status not recorded). Some clones in this sample may be carry-over from other donors' samples.

This chain uses TRBV7-6 with TRBJ1-1; 7 nucleotides line up with TRBD1. CDR3 length: 13 residues. Trimming at V came to 6 bases and at J to 4 bases, leaving 5 bases not matched to a gene. Germline V gene data show CDR1 as SGHVS and CDR2 as FNYEAQ. The CDR3 DNA sequence: TGTGCCAGCAGGGGACAGAGAACCACTGAAGCTTTCTTT. Translating gives CASRGQRTTEAFF.

In this sample, this clonotype turned up a few times. CDR3 DNA: TGTGCCAGCACCGGAGGCACTGAAGCTTTCTTT. Amino acids: CASTGGTEAFF. This chain links TRBV2 with TRBJ1-1; unclear D gene. CDR1 and CDR2 (germline): SNHLY, FYNNEI. The CDR3 sequence is 11 residues long. The V end lost 7 bases, the J end lost 4 bases, and 7 bases lay between the germline ends.